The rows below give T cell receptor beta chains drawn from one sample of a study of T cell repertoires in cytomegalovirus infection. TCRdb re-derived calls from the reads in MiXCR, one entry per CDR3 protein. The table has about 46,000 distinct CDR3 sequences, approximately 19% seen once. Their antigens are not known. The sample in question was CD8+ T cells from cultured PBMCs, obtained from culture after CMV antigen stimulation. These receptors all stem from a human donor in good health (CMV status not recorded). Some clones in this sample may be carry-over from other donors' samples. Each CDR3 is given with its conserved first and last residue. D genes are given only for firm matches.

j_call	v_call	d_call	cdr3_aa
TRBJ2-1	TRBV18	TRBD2	CASSPRGGNNEQFF
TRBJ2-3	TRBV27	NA	CASSLGSQLGLTGFNTQYF
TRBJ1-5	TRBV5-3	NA	CARSPVGKSNQPQHF
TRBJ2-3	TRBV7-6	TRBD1	CASGSGTGVTVEQYF
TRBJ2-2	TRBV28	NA	CASSLPERSTGELFF
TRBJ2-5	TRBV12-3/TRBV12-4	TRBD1	CASSLGQGAGETQYF
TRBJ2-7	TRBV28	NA	CASSLSLISYEQYF
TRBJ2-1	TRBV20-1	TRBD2	CSAKLSGRNDNEQFF
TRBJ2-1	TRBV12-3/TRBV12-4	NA	CASRSELEITREQFF
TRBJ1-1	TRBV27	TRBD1	CASSVGQLMEAFF
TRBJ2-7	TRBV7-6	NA	CASSPNRDGHSYEQYF
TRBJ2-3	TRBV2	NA	CASSGDLRVSTDTQYF
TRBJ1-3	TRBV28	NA	CASRQYAGNSGNIIYF
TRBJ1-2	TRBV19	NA	CASSPIPANYGYTF
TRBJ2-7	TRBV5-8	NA	CASSRTFSYEQYF
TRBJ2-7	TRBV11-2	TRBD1	CASSDSPGQGAAYEQYF
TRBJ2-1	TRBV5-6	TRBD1	CASSRDEGDRGKGEQFF
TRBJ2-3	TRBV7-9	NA	CASSYPLDARFDTDTQYF
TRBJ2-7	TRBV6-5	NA	CASSYGGASSYEQYF
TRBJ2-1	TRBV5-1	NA	CASSSGRGNEQFF
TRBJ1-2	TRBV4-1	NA	CASSQEDTGMAGYTF
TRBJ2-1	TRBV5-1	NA	CASSSRFEQFF
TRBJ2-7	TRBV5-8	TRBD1	CASSLTQGGEQYF
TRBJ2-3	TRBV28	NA	CATNGGGVTDTQYF
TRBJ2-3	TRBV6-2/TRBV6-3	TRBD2	CASTRTSFGADTQYF
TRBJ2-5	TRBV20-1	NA	CSARDLGGGETQYF
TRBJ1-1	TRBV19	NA	CASSLPDGPGTEAFF
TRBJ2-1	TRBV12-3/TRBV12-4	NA	CASSFRLEIPYNEQFF
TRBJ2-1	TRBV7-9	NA	CASSSLGGPQFF
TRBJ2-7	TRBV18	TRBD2	CASSPGTRYYEQYF
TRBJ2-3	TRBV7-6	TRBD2	CASSLLSGGANTQYF
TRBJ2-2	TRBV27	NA	CASEASNTGELFF
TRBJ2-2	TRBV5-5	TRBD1	CASSLLDRGLATGELFF
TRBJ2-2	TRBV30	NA	CAWRDTNTGELFF
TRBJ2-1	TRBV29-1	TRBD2	CSLLLAGVYEQFF
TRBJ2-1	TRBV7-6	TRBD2	CASSLAPGTSSYNEQFF
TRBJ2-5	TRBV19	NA	CASSTGSQETQYF
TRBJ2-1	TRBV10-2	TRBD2	CASGWEREYNEQFF
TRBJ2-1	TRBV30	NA	CAWSHGGNEQFF
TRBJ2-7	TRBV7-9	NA	CASSSPGPLTYEQYF
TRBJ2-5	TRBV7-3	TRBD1	CASSLSGDREETQYF
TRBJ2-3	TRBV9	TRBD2	CASSVDPGLAGVSQPDTQYF
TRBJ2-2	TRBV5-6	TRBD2	CASRPTSGINTGELFF
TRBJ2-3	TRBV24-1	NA	CATSDFPRQAQDTQYF
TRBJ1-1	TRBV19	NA	CVSSKDSYTEAFF
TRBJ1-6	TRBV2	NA	CASTQLGGTYNSPLPF
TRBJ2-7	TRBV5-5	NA	CASSLDLNREQYF
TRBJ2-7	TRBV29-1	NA	CSVGTPAYEQYF
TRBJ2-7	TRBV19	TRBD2	CASTFASGSGYEQYF
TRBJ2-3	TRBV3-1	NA	CASSQDLDTQVTQYF
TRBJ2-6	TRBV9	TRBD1	CASSVFPTGRPSGANVLTF
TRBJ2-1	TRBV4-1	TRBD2	CASSQELPSGDEQFF
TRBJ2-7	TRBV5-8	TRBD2	CASSFLAGEGLVEQYF